The 10 T cell receptor beta chains below were found in one sample sequenced in a study of T-cell reconstitution after alpha-beta-depleted transplantation in children. Preparation of the TCRbeta library used unique molecular identifiers. MiXCR, applied by TCRdb to the PCR reads, yields one record per CDR3 protein. The sample shows some 350,000 distinct CDR3 sequences, around 15% of them seen only once. This specimen consisted of PBMCs, mostly from graft donor cells, obtained 360 days after TCRalphabeta/CD19-depleted stem cell transplant. The receptors originated from a male patient aged 2-10 years who had a stem cell transplant for acute lymphoblastic leukemia, so the T cells may come from the graft donor.

The chain links TRBV3-1 to TRBJ1-6; D call uncertain. The CDR3 spans 15 residues. From germline, CDR1 is LGHDT and CDR2 YNNKEL (reference sequence). V lost 2 bases and J 2 bases, leaving 7 bases between the germline ends. The CDR3 nucleotides read TGTGCCAGCAGCCAATCGAGACCCTATAATTCACCCCTCCACTTT. Its protein product is CASSQSRPYNSPLHF.

The genes are TRBV4-1 and TRBJ1-1; possible D gene TRBD1, 6 bases. This CDR3 is 15 amino acids long. CDR1 is MGHRA and CDR2 is YSYEKL in the germline V gene. V was shortened by 4 bases and J by 0 bases, with 12 bases between the two germline ends. CDR3 coding DNA: TGCGCCAGCAGCCTCGACAGGTACATGAACACTGAAGCTTTCTTT. Protein sequence: CASSLDRYMNTEAFF.

This clonotype appeared a few times. The CDR3 is CASSLSSMWRNNEQFF. CDR3 in DNA: TGCGCCAGCAGCTTGAGTTCTATGTGGCGGAACAATGAGCAGTTCTTC. The chain has TRBV5-1 and TRBJ2-1; D gene ambiguous. Germline lookup yields CDR1 SGHRS and CDR2 YFSETQ. This CDR3 is built from 16 residues. V dropped 1 base and J dropped 5 bases, with 16 bases sitting between them.

This clonotype was detected only a few times. V is TRBV28 and J is TRBJ2-7; D gene uncertain. The CDR3 loop spans 12 amino acids. V was shortened by 5 bases and J by 5 bases, with 10 bases between the two germline ends. Germline loops: CDR1 MDHEN, CDR2 SYDVKM. CDR3 residues: CASSPWFNEQYF. CDR3 nucleotide sequence: TGTGCCAGCAGTCCGTGGTTCAACGAGCAGTACTTC.

This chain uses TRBV7-2 with TRBJ2-7; D may be TRBD1 or TRBD2 (5 bases each). V dropped 6 bases and J dropped 0 bases, with 15 bases sitting between them. The CDR3 has 15 residues. The germline V gene has CDR1 SGHTA and CDR2 FQGNSA. The DNA for the CDR3 is TGTGCCAGCAGGCCTCGAAGTGGGGGCTCCTACGAGCAGTACTTC. As protein: CASRPRSGGSYEQYF.

This clonotype appeared many times. The rearrangement uses TRBV4-3 and TRBJ2-5, with 8 nucleotides matching TRBD2. Germline V gives CDR1 LGHNA, CDR2 YSLEER. The CDR3 runs to 16 residues. Trimming cost V 3 bases and J 4 bases; bases outside gene matches: 10. CDR3 region: CASSQTPAGDPETQYF. The CDR3 DNA follows: TGCGCCAGCAGCCAGACTCCAGCGGGAGACCCAGAGACCCAGTACTTC.

This clonotype was observed a few times. The gene calls are TRBV28 and TRBJ2-1; a weak D match, TRBD2 (6 bases). V lost 6 bases, J lost 2 bases, and 14 bases lay in between. The CDR3 is 15 residues long. Per the germline V gene, CDR1 is MDHEN and CDR2 is SYDVKM. The CDR3 protein is CASRSLAYTYNEQFF. CDR3 DNA: TGTGCCAGCAGGTCTCTAGCGTATACCTACAATGAGCAGTTCTTC.

The chain joins TRBV15 to TRBJ1-1, with D perhaps matching TRBD1 (6 bases). V shed 6 bases and J shed 6 bases, with 20 bases lying between them. Germline CDR1 LNHNV, CDR2 YYDKDF (reference sequence). The CDR3 spans 15 residues. The CDR3 loop reads CATSEPRGQGPEAFF. The DNA for the CDR3 is TGTGCCACCAGTGAACCCAGGGGCCAAGGACCTGAAGCTTTCTTT.

This clonotype was counted only a few times. This sequence joins TRBV5-1 and TRBJ1-2; TRBD1 might be the D (5 bases). The V gene lost 3 bases and the J gene lost 8 bases, with 17 bases spanning the gap. This CDR3 spans 14 amino acids. The germline CDR1 and CDR2 sequences are SGHRS and YFSETQ. CDR3 amino acids: CASSSAVGPGGYTF. The DNA for the CDR3 is TGCGCCAGCAGCTCGGCAGTGGGCCCAGGGGGCTACACCTTC.

This clonotype was seen once. The rearrangement joins TRBV28 to TRBJ1-5; possible D gene TRBD1, 6 bases. V was cut by 1 base and J by 3 bases, with 10 bases left in between. Germline lookup yields CDR1 MDHEN and CDR2 SYDVKM. The CDR3 extends over 15 amino acids. DNA for the CDR3: TGTGCCAGCAGTTTATCTGGACAGCCCAATCAGCCCCAGCATTTT. It is translated as CASSLSGQPNQPQHF.